These 30 T cell receptor beta chains were all obtained from the same sample, sequenced in a study of PD-1 blockade in classical Hodgkin lymphoma. TCRdb's table, derived via immunoSEQ multiplex PCR, lists solely in-frame clones and lacks some. This sample yields about 94,000 clones, of which 89% are seen a single time; about 11% belongs to the top ten. Every one of the patients relapsed after autologous stem cell transplantation (brentuximab vedotin exposure was variable). The specimen was peripheral blood mononuclear cells (PBMCs), collected before the second cycle of nivolumab. These receptors all come from a human donor with classical Hodgkin lymphoma.

The V gene is TRBV25-1, the J gene TRBJ2-3; D remains ambiguous. Germline CDR1 MGHDK, CDR2 SYGVNS. V was cut by 4 bases and J by 4 bases, with 18 bases left in between. This CDR3 is 16 amino acids long. CDR3 loop: CASSARATLSADTQYF. The CDR3 nucleotides are TGTGCCAGCAGTGCTCGGGCAACCCTATCGGCAGATACGCAGTATTTT.

The chain recombines TRBV27 with TRBJ2-1; tentative D call: TRBD2 (5 bases). CDR3 length: 15 amino acids. The germline V gene encodes CDR1 MNHEY and CDR2 SMNVEV (reference sequence). With 3 bases removed from V and 0 bases from J, the gap between germline ends came to 9 bases. This CDR3 reads CASSFQGSSYNEQFF. The CDR3 coding sequence is TGTGCCAGCAGTTTTCAAGGGAGCTCCTACAATGAGCAGTTCTTC.

This sequence joins TRBV27 and TRBJ2-7, with 8 bases fitting TRBD2. The CDR3 is 14 amino acids. V gave up 7 bases and J gave up 4 bases; unmatched junction bases: 9. The germline V gene encodes CDR1 MNHEY and CDR2 SMNVEV (reference sequence). DNA of the CDR3: TGTGCCAGCAAGGCGGGAGGACTCCTATACGAGCAGTACTTC. Translated: CASKAGGLLYEQYF.

The V and J genes are TRBV15 and TRBJ2-7; 10 bases align to TRBD2. With V trimmed by 1 base and J by 0 bases, 9 bases remained unmatched. Germline V gene sequence: CDR1 LNHNV, CDR2 YYDKDF (reference sequence). CDR3 length: 18 residues. Written as DNA, the CDR3 is TGTGCCACCAGCAGAGTAGCTCCTAGCGGGGGATTCTCCTACGAGCAGTACTTC. Translated: CATSRVAPSGGFSYEQYF.

This rearrangement joins TRBV7-2 to TRBJ2-7, with 7 positions matching TRBD1. From germline, CDR1 is SGHTA and CDR2 FQGNSA. V gave up 3 bases and J gave up 3 bases; unmatched junction bases: 5. The CDR3 loop spans 14 amino acids. The CDR3 loop is CASSFRQGSYEQYF. The CDR3 DNA sequence: TGTGCCAGCAGCTTTAGACAGGGTAGCTACGAGCAGTACTTC.

This chain links TRBV29-1 with TRBJ2-3, with D perhaps matching TRBD1 (6 bases). The germline V gene has CDR1 SQVTM and CDR2 ANQGSEA. Trimming took off 6 bases at V and 4 bases at J, with 11 bases between the two ends. This CDR3 contains 12 residues. Here the CDR3 reads CSVSTGPDTQYF. The CDR3 region has the DNA TGCAGCGTCTCTACAGGGCCAGATACGCAGTATTTT.

The chain is built from TRBV4-2 and TRBJ2-1; 11 nucleotides match TRBD2. This CDR3 contains 17 residues. Germline CDR1 is LGHNA and CDR2 is YNFKEQ. V lost 0 bases and J lost 7; bases outside the gene matches: 8. The CDR3 DNA sequence: TGTGCCAGCAGCCAAGATAAAGCACTAGCGGGAGATAATGAGCAGTTCTTC. Protein: CASSQDKALAGDNEQFF.

The chain carries TRBV19 and TRBJ1-5; maybe TRBD1 (5 bases). Trimming pared 4 bases from V and 2 bases from J, leaving 9 bases between. The germline V gene has CDR1 LNHDA and CDR2 SQIVND (reference sequence). The CDR3 sequence is 14 residues long. The CDR3 DNA is TGTGCCAGTAGTACCTGGGACGGCAATCAGCCCCAGCATTTT. Translating it yields CASSTWDGNQPQHF.

The count of this clone is one. The chain combines TRBV7-9 with TRBJ2-2; 12 positions agree with TRBD2. Germline lookup yields CDR1 SEHNR and CDR2 FQNEAQ (reference sequence). The CDR3 has 15 amino acids. J lost 5 bases, V lost 4 bases, and 2 bases had no gene match. The CDR3 DNA reads TGTGCCAGCAGCTCCGGGACTAGCGGGACCGGGGAGCTGTTTTTT. Protein: CASSSGTSGTGELFF.

The chain recombines TRBV14 with TRBJ2-5, with a weak D call TRBD2 (5 bases). The CDR3 length is 14 residues. Per the germline V gene, CDR1 is SGHDN and CDR2 is FVKESK. V dropped 0 bases and J dropped 4 bases, with 9 bases sitting between them. CDR3 sequence (DNA): TGTGCCAGCAGCCAAGACGGGGATTTAGAGACCCAGTACTTC. Protein sequence: CASSQDGDLETQYF.

The rearrangement joins TRBV11-3 to TRBJ2-1; TRBD1 matches 7 bases. Germline lookup yields CDR1 SGHNT and CDR2 YENEEA. The CDR3 has 17 residues. Trimming took 1 base from V and 2 from J; bases not matched to a gene: 8. The CDR3 sequence: CASSLGGTARAYNEQFF. The CDR3 nucleotides read TGTGCCAGCAGCTTAGGAGGGACAGCCCGCGCCTACAATGAGCAGTTCTTC.

The chain joins TRBV28 to TRBJ1-1, with a possible D match to TRBD1 (5 bases). V lost 5 bases and J lost 2, with 12 bases in between. Germline V gives CDR1 MDHEN, CDR2 SYDVKM. The CDR3 is 14 amino acids. CDR3 sequence reads: CASSVGRPNTEAFF. As DNA, the CDR3 is TGTGCCAGCAGTGTGGGACGGCCCAACACTGAAGCTTTCTTT. The variable domain in full, completed from reference TRBV28 and TRBJ1-1, reads DVKVTQSSRYLVKRTGEKVFLECVQDMDHENMFWYRQDPGLGLRLIYFSYDVKMKEKGDIPEGYSVSREKKERFSLILESASTNQTSMYLCASSVGRPNTEAFFGQGTRLTVV.

This chain links TRBV19 with TRBJ2-1, with D hard to call. The germline CDR1 and CDR2 sequences are LNHDA and SQIVND (reference sequence). V dropped 0 bases and J dropped 2 bases, with 8 bases sitting between them. The CDR3 is 15 amino acids. CDR3 DNA: TGTGCCAGTAGTATAGAGGGGTTCGCCTACAATGAGCAGTTCTTC. Its translation: CASSIEGFAYNEQFF.

The V call is TRBV6-4, the J call TRBJ2-1; 9 nucleotides match TRBD2. The germline V gene encodes CDR1 MRHNA and CDR2 SNTAGT. V dropped 4 bases and J dropped 4; count of bases not matched to a gene: 5. The CDR3 covers 15 residues. Here the CDR3 reads CASSGSGRRYNEQFF. Written as DNA, the CDR3 is TGTGCCAGCAGTGGAAGCGGGAGGAGGTACAATGAGCAGTTCTTC.

The chain combines TRBV27 with TRBJ2-7; D gene ambiguous. The CDR3 sequence is 15 residues long. Looked up from germline, CDR1 is MNHEY and CDR2 is SMNVEV (reference sequence). Trimming took off 0 bases at V and 5 bases at J, with 14 bases between the two ends. CDR3 nucleotide sequence: TGTGCCAGCAGTTTATCGCCCGGGCCGCTCGACGAGCAGTACTTC. Amino acids: CASSLSPGPLDEQYF.

Only one count was recorded for this clone. The chain recombines TRBV18 with TRBJ2-7, with TRBD2 identical over 14 bases. CDR3 length equals 15 residues. V was pared by 8 bases and J by 2 bases, with 5 bases of the junction left unmatched. Germline V gene lookup returns CDR1 KGHSH and CDR2 LQKENI. The CDR3 sequence is CASKPGLAGAYEQYF. In DNA, the CDR3 is TGTGCCAGCAAACCGGGACTAGCGGGAGCCTACGAGCAGTACTTC.

The chain has TRBV28 and TRBJ2-7, with 15 bases identical to TRBD2. The length of the CDR3 is 15 residues. The V gene's germline CDR1 is MDHEN and CDR2 SYDVKM. The V and J ends lost 6 bases and 6 bases, in that order; junction bases with no gene match: 6. Here the CDR3 reads CASSTRTSGRAEQYF. The DNA of the CDR3 is TGTGCCAGCAGCACGAGGACTAGCGGGAGGGCCGAGCAGTACTTC.

The chain couples TRBV15 to TRBJ1-2; D perhaps matches TRBD1 (6 bases). Germline assignment: CDR1 LNHNV and CDR2 YYDKDF (reference sequence). Trimming took 0 bases from V and 12 from J, leaving 14 bases between them. The CDR3 length is 13 residues. Here the CDR3 reads CATSRDLGGRNTF. The CDR3 DNA reads TGTGCCACCAGCAGAGATTTAGGGGGACGGAACACCTTC. The variable domain in full, with the rest retrieved from reference TRBV15 and TRBJ1-2, is DAMVIQNPRYQVTQFGKPVTLSCSQTLNHNVMYWYQQKSSQAPKLLFHYYDKDFNNEADTPDNFQSRRPNTSFCFLDIRSPGLGDTAMYLCATSRDLGGRNTFGSGTRLTVV.

J is TRBJ2-7 and V is TRBV27, with D tentatively TRBD1 (5 bases). V lost 6 bases to trimming and J lost 4 bases, with 13 bases between them. Germline V gives CDR1 MNHEY, CDR2 SMNVEV (reference sequence). This CDR3 is built from 13 residues. DNA of the CDR3: TGTGCCAGCAGCCGACTCACAGGTTACGAGCAGTACTTC. Amino acids: CASSRLTGYEQYF.

This clone was seen a single time. V and J are TRBV28 and TRBJ2-7, with 7 positions matching TRBD1. Germline-derived CDR1 and CDR2 are MDHEN and SYDVKM. The length of the CDR3 is 14 residues. Trimming took 4 bases from V and 12 from J; bases not matched to a gene: 15. The CDR3 DNA is TGTGCCAGCAGTTCGCCGGGACAGTACTCCTACGTGTACTTC. This codes for CASSSPGQYSYVYF. The full variable domain, in which reference TRBV28 and TRBJ2-7 provide the parts outside the CDR3, is DVKVTQSSRYLVKRTGEKVFLECVQDMDHENMFWYRQDPGLGLRLIYFSYDVKMKEKGDIPEGYSVSREKKERFSLILESASTNQTSMYLCASSSPGQYSYVYFGPGTRLTVT.

This rearrangement joins TRBV7-9 to TRBJ1-1; D call uncertain. Germline V gives CDR1 SEHNR, CDR2 FQNEAQ (reference sequence). The CDR3 length is 11 residues. Deletions cut 5 bases from V and 6 bases from J, with 7 bases between. CDR3 nucleotides: TGTGCCAGCAGCCAAAACGCTGAAGCTTTCTTT. This sequence encodes CASSQNAEAFF.

The V and J genes are TRBV5-4 and TRBJ2-7; no reliable D call. Germline CDR1 SGHNT, CDR2 YYREEE (reference sequence). Trimming cost V 0 bases and J 3 bases, with 4 bases left between them. This CDR3 comprises 12 residues. This CDR3 is CASSLGRYEQYF. The CDR3 nucleotides are TGTGCCAGCAGCTTGGGACGCTACGAGCAGTACTTC. The full variable domain, completed using reference TRBV5-4 and TRBJ2-7, is ETGVTQSPTHLIKTRGQQVTLRCSSQSGHNTVSWYQQALGQGPQFIFQYYREEENGRGNFPPRFSGLQFPNYSSELNVNALELDDSALYLCASSLGRYEQYFGPGTRLTVT.

This clone occurred once. The chain has TRBV7-2 and TRBJ2-7, with TRBD1 identical over 7 bases. CDR3 length equals 15 residues. The V segment lost 4 bases and the J segment 6 bases; nucleotides outside the gene matches: 12. The V gene's germline CDR1 is SGHTA and CDR2 FQGNSA. The CDR3 DNA reads TGTGCCAGCAGCTCCCGACCGGACAGGTCGTCCGAGCAGTACTTC. Its translation is CASSSRPDRSSEQYF.

The chain carries TRBV19 and TRBJ1-5; D may be TRBD1 (6 bases). V was clipped by 6 bases and J by 4 bases, with 16 bases between them. Germline V gene sequence: CDR1 LNHDA, CDR2 SQIVND (reference sequence). This CDR3 comprises 15 residues. The CDR3 loop is CASRNDRFGNQPQHF. The CDR3 bases are TGTGCCAGTAGGAACGACAGGTTCGGGAATCAGCCCCAGCATTTT.

This chain uses TRBV28 with TRBJ2-7; 11 bases fit TRBD2. This CDR3 is built from 16 residues. CDR1 MDHEN and CDR2 SYDVKM come from the germline V gene. V was pared by 4 bases and J by 0 bases, with 5 bases of the junction left unmatched. The DNA of the CDR3 is TGTGCCAGCAGTTCTCTACTAGCGGGGGACTCCTACGAGCAGTACTTC. Amino acids: CASSSLLAGDSYEQYF.

The genes are TRBV6-4 and TRBJ2-1, with 10 bases fitting TRBD2. The germline gives CDR1 MRHNA, CDR2 SNTAGT. V shed 4 bases, J shed 0 bases, and the junction held 3 bases outside the gene matches. The CDR3 has 16 amino acids. For the CDR3, the DNA is TGTGCCAGCAGTGTAAGCGGGAGGGTCTCCTACAATGAGCAGTTCTTC. The encoded protein is CASSVSGRVSYNEQFF.

In its sample, this clone was seen once. J is TRBJ2-7 and V is TRBV28; either TRBD1 or TRBD2 may fit D (5 bases each). In germline, CDR1 is MDHEN, CDR2 SYDVKM. The CDR3 extends over 12 amino acids. V gave up 4 bases and J gave up 5 bases, with 9 bases separating them. This chain's CDR3 is CASSSPGHEQYF. The CDR3 region has the DNA TGTGCCAGCAGTTCGCCGGGACACGAGCAGTACTTC.

The CDR3 is CASSLAQARSSYEQYF. As DNA, the CDR3 is TGCGCCAGCAGCTTGGCCCAGGCCCGCAGTAGCTACGAGCAGTACTTC. The V and J genes are TRBV5-1 and TRBJ2-7; D is unclear. The V end lost 0 bases, the J end lost 3 bases, and 16 bases lay between the germline ends. CDR1 and CDR2 from the germline V gene are SGHRS and YFSETQ. The CDR3 sequence is 16 residues long.

The rearrangement links TRBV7-2 to TRBJ2-1; D may match TRBD1 or TRBD2 (5 bases each). V dropped 5 bases and J dropped 10 bases, with 15 bases sitting between them. CDR1 is SGHTA and CDR2 is FQGNSA in the germline V gene. The CDR3 runs 13 residues. CDR3 nucleotides: TGTGCCAGCAGCGCGAGCCGGGGCTTGGAGCAGTTCTTC. Protein: CASSASRGLEQFF. The variable domain in full, with the rest retrieved from reference TRBV7-2 and TRBJ2-1, is GAGVSQSPSNKVTEKGKDVELRCDPISGHTALYWYRQSLGQGLEFLIYFQGNSAPDKSGLPSDRFSAERTGGSVSTLTIQRTQQEDSAVYLCASSASRGLEQFFGPGTRLTVL.

This chain uses TRBV7-6 with TRBJ1-6; D is uncertain. CDR1 is SGHVS and CDR2 is FNYEAQ in the germline V gene. The CDR3 extends over 17 amino acids. Trimming took off 5 bases at V and 0 bases at J, with 14 bases between the two ends. The CDR3 region is CASSPRRGSSYNSPLHF. The CDR3 coding sequence is TGTGCCAGCAGCCCCAGACGCGGCAGCTCCTATAATTCACCCCTCCACTTT. The full variable domain, with the rest looked up from reference TRBV7-6 and TRBJ1-6, is GAGVSQSPRYKVTKRGQDVALRCDPISGHVSLYWYRQALGQGPEFLTYFNYEAQQDKSGLPNDRFSAERPEGSISTLTIQRTEQRDSAMYRCASSPRRGSSYNSPLHFGNGTRLTVT.